Listed below are T cell receptor beta chains from one sample, sequenced in a study of T cells in Graves' hyperthyroidism and ophthalmopathy. TCRdb re-derived calls from the multiplex PCR reads in MiXCR, one entry per CDR3 protein. Among about 560,000 distinct CDR3 sequences, over 15% were seen once, and the ten largest hold 18%. Material: blood. The receptors shown here come from a woman between 18 and 29 years old with Graves' hyperthyroidism. Each CDR3 is given with its conserved first and last residue. The D gene is left open where the match is weak. Clone size is stated in some rows and not others, as once, few, many or a class when expanded.

V gene	CDR3 length	clone size	J gene	D gene	CDR3 DNA	CDR3 protein
TRBV12-3/TRBV12-4	13	-	TRBJ1-2	-	TGTGCCAGCAGACCGCAAGGAAACTATGGCTACACCTTC	CASRPQGNYGYTF
TRBV10-1	16	many	TRBJ2-4	-	TGCGCCAGCAGTGAGTTGAGGGACGACAGGAAAAACATTCAGTACTTC	CASSELRDDRKNIQYF
TRBV4-1	15	few	TRBJ1-6	-	TGCGCCAGCAGCCAAGCACGGGAGTATAATTCACCCCTCCACTTT	CASSQAREYNSPLHF
TRBV11-2	14	-	TRBJ2-1	-	TGTGCCAGCAGACAGCTTTTCTCCTACAATGAGCAGTTCTTC	CASRQLFSYNEQFF
TRBV20-1	15	-	TRBJ2-3	TRBD2	TGCAGTGCTCCTAACAGCGGGAGGGCCCCAGATACGCAGTATTTT	CSAPNSGRAPDTQYF
TRBV29-1	13	-	TRBJ2-7	-	TGCAGCGTCCGATCCACAGAAACCTACGAGCAGTACTTC	CSVRSTETYEQYF
TRBV2	16	-	TRBJ2-7	TRBD2	TGTGCCGGCAGAAGACTAGCGGGAGCGGTTCCCTACGAGCAGTACTTC	CAGRRLAGAVPYEQYF
TRBV4-1	14	-	TRBJ2-1	-	TGCGCCAGCAGCCAAGATAGGAGGGTTAACGAGCAGTTCTTC	CASSQDRRVNEQFF
TRBV7-2	15	many	TRBJ1-1	-	TGTGCCAGCAGCTTATCCGGACAGCTGAACACTGAAGCTTTCTTT	CASSLSGQLNTEAFF
TRBV2	13	many	TRBJ2-5	TRBD2	TGTGCCAGCAAGCGGGACCACCAAGAGACCCAGTACTTC	CASKRDHQETQYF
TRBV4-3	16	few	TRBJ2-2	-	TGCGCCAGCAGCCAAGACAGGGCCTCGAACACCGGGGAGCTGTTTTTT	CASSQDRASNTGELFF
TRBV30	13	many	TRBJ1-1	-	TGTGCCCGCCGTCGGGGGGTGAACACTGAAGCTTTCTTT	CARRRGVNTEAFF
TRBV6-1	13	few	TRBJ2-2	-	TGTGCCATTGGAGGCAGGGGTACCGGGGAGCTGTTTTTT	CAIGGRGTGELFF
TRBV29-1	10	-	TRBJ2-3	-	TGCAGCGTTGAACCAGATACGCAGTATTTT	CSVEPDTQYF
TRBV9	13	-	TRBJ1-1	-	TGTGCCAGCAGCGTAGAACCGAGGACTGAAGCTTTCTTT	CASSVEPRTEAFF
TRBV4-1	14	-	TRBJ1-2	-	TGCGCCAGCAGCCAAGGGACGTACGGCGGGGGCTACACCTTC	CASSQGTYGGGYTF
TRBV12-3/TRBV12-4	19	many	TRBJ1-2	TRBD1	TGTGCCAGCAGTGGACCACATCCGACAGGGTTGAACCCTAACTATGGCTACACCTTC	CASSGPHPTGLNPNYGYTF
TRBV18	14	few	TRBJ1-1	-	TGTGCCAGCTCACCCCTCGGACACGACACTGAAGCTTTCTTT	CASSPLGHDTEAFF
TRBV20-1	16	many	TRBJ2-1	TRBD2	TGCAGTGCTAGAGATTTTGCTAGCGGGGCCTACAATGAGCAGTTCTTC	CSARDFASGAYNEQFF
TRBV12-3/TRBV12-4	13	few	TRBJ2-7	-	TGTGCCAGCAGTTTATTATTACTCGGTGAGCAGTACTTC	CASSLLLLGEQYF
TRBV28	14	many	TRBJ2-7	TRBD1	TGTGCCAGCAGTCCCGATCGTACAGGGGCGGAGCAGTACTTC	CASSPDRTGAEQYF
TRBV18	16	-	TRBJ1-4	-	TGTGCCAGCTCACCACCGGGGACGGCAACTAATGAAAAACTGTTTTTT	CASSPPGTATNEKLFF
TRBV29-1	21	many	TRBJ2-3	TRBD2	TGCAGCGTTGAGGTTTTCGGTGAGGGCAGGGTCAAGCGGGAGAGGATCGATACGCAGTATTTT	CSVEVFGEGRVKRERIDTQYF
TRBV28	18	many	TRBJ2-7	TRBD1	TGTGCCAGCAGTTGGGGGACAGGGCGCCGGGACTACACCTACGAGCAGTACTTC	CASSWGTGRRDYTYEQYF
TRBV7-3	15	many	TRBJ2-3	TRBD1	TGTGCCAGCAGCTTAACCCGCGACAGGGCAGATACGCAGTATTTT	CASSLTRDRADTQYF
TRBV29-1	10	-	TRBJ2-1	-	TGCAGCGTGGGGAACGGTGAGCAGTTCTTC	CSVGNGEQFF
TRBV6-1	16	many	TRBJ2-5	TRBD2	TGTGCCAGCATTGAAGCGGGGGGCCCCAACCAAGAGACCCAGTACTTC	CASIEAGGPNQETQYF
TRBV20-1	15	many	TRBJ2-1	-	TGCAGTGCTAGAAAGTCCCCTATTTTTTACAATGAGCAGTTCTTC	CSARKSPIFYNEQFF
TRBV18	16	many	TRBJ2-3	TRBD2	TGTGCCAGCTCCCCGACTAGCGGGGGGGTTGGGGATACGCAGTATTTT	CASSPTSGGVGDTQYF
TRBV15	12	few	TRBJ1-2	-	TGTGCCACCAGCAGAGAAAGCTATGGCTACACCTTC	CATSRESYGYTF
TRBV7-8	17	few	TRBJ2-2	-	TGTGCCAGCAGCCCCCCGGTATACAACACCGGGGCCGGGGAGCTGTTTTTT	CASSPPVYNTGAGELFF
TRBV5-1	14	many	TRBJ1-1	-	TGCGCCAGCAGCGGAGGGAACATGAACACTGAAGCTTTCTTT	CASSGGNMNTEAFF
TRBV5-1	13	few	TRBJ2-1	-	TGCGCCAGCAGCTTGGTTCCGAGGGATGAGCAGTTCTTC	CASSLVPRDEQFF
TRBV2	13	many	TRBJ1-5	-	TGTGCCAGCACCAGGGCTGTGAATCAGCCCCAGCATTTT	CASTRAVNQPQHF
TRBV5-1	16	-	TRBJ1-4	-	TGCGCCAGCAGCCGGGGGGTCGTTGCAACTAATGAAAAACTGTTTTTT	CASSRGVVATNEKLFF
TRBV9	15	-	TRBJ2-2	TRBD2	TGTGCCAGCAGCGTAGTGATAGCGGGGTACGAGGAGCTGTTTTTT	CASSVVIAGYEELFF
TRBV11-2	13	many	TRBJ2-7	-	TGTGCCAGCAGCTTAATTCCGGGATCCGAGCAGTACTTC	CASSLIPGSEQYF
TRBV6-2/TRBV6-3	13	few	TRBJ1-1	TRBD1	TGTGCCAGCAGGCCGACAGGGGGCTCAGAAGCTTTCTTT	CASRPTGGSEAFF
TRBV5-1	15	many	TRBJ1-1	TRBD1	TGCGCCAGCAGCTTGGGGGACAGGATGAACACTGAAGCTTTCTTT	CASSLGDRMNTEAFF